Given below is one T cell receptor (beta chain) in context. The data are from a study of blood T cell repertoires in COVID-19. Study-level background: The United States, Italy and Spain supplied acute and convalescent COVID-19 samples. PBMCs, B-cell-depleted T cells, or T cells were the source of the cDNA or gDNA that made up the material.

In the original analysis: Reference gene primer amplification yielded estimated nucleated cell counts. Sequencing used immunoSEQ multiplex PCR; TCRdb keeps in-frame clones, though not all of them. The D gene and trimming were derived from the DNA, and the V and J assignments and clone size from that table. Here the sample spans 150,000 to 200,000 clones, 70% to 85% being singletons. The germline V gene has CDR1 LNHNV and CDR2 YYDKDF (reference sequence). V gave up 6 bases and J gave up 0 bases, with 12 bases separating them. This CDR3 has 15 residues. The source material was peripheral blood. The sequence derives from an elderly woman with acute or convalescent COVID-19. The chain has TRBV15 and TRBJ1-3, with a possible D match to TRBD1 (5 bases). The CDR3, as DNA: TGTGCCACCAGGCAGGGAGGCCTCTCTGGAAACACCATATATTTT. Protein: CATRQGGLSGNTIYF.